A single sample gave rise to the 7 T cell receptor beta chains below, sequenced in a study of blood T cell repertoires in COVID-19. Profiled with immunoSEQ multiplex PCR; TCRdb holds only in-frame clones, not every one. The repertoire holds about 28,000 clones, with approximately 87% as singletons. The material sequenced was peripheral blood. Receptors originate from a human donor in a cohort sampled during active COVID-19.

The CDR3 region is CASGLREVGTEAFF. The CDR3 nucleotides are TGTGCTAGTGGTCTCAGGGAGGTGGGAACTGAAGCTTTCTTT. The chain uses TRBV12-5 and TRBJ1-1; possibly TRBD1 for D (5 bases). V shed 5 bases and J shed 5 bases, with 15 bases lying between them. CDR3 length: 14 residues. Germline CDR1 and CDR2: LGHNT and FRNRAP.

This sequence joins TRBV6-6 and TRBJ2-1; D possibly corresponds to TRBD2 (5 bases). Between the trimmed V and J ends, which lost 11 bases and 4 bases, there was a span of 9 bases. The CDR3 extends over 11 amino acids. From germline, CDR1 is MNHNY and CDR2 SVGAGI (reference sequence). CDR3 nucleotides: TGTGCCGGACGGGGTTACAATGAGCAGTTCTTC. It specifies CAGRGYNEQFF.

The CDR3 nucleotides read TGTGCCAGCAGCGCTAGCGGGGGGGCCCACAATGAGCAGTTCTTC. This translates into CASSASGGAHNEQFF. The rearrangement joins TRBV5-4 to TRBJ2-1; 12 bases line up with TRBD2. After removal of 4 bases from V and 5 bases from J, the junction contained 4 bases not matched to a gene. CDR3 length equals 15 residues. The V gene's germline CDR1 is SGHNT and CDR2 YYREEE (reference sequence). Combining the CDR3 with reference TRBV5-4 and TRBJ2-1 gives the whole variable domain ETGVTQSPTHLIKTRGQQVTLRCSSQSGHNTVSWYQQALGQGPQFIFQYYREEENGRGNFPPRFSGLQFPNYSSELNVNALELDDSALYLCASSASGGAHNEQFFGPGTRLTVL.

The CDR3 nucleotides read TGTGCCAGCAGCTACCGGGACAGGGAGAGCTATGGCTACACCTTC. This sequence encodes CASSYRDRESYGYTF. This rearrangement joins TRBV5-5 to TRBJ1-2; 9 bases agree with TRBD1. V trimming: 3 bases; J trimming: 4 bases; junction bases outside the gene matches: 7. CDR1 and CDR2 (germline): SGHKS, YYEKEE (reference sequence). The CDR3 has 15 amino acids.

The rearrangement uses TRBV5-8 and TRBJ1-5, with 12 bases aligning to TRBD1. The ends lost 2 bases at V and 2 bases at J; junction bases unmatched: 5. Germline CDR1 and CDR2: SGHTS and YDEGEE. This CDR3 has 17 residues. This CDR3 reads CASSFGTGGAGNQPQHF. The CDR3 DNA is TGTGCCAGCAGCTTCGGGACAGGGGGCGCCGGCAATCAGCCCCAGCATTTT.

This chain joins TRBV7-9 and TRBJ2-2; 8 nucleotides line up with TRBD1. The junction had 1 base not matched to a gene; V was cut back by 4 bases and J by 3 bases. The CDR3 totals 14 residues. From germline, CDR1 is SEHNR and CDR2 FQNEAQ (reference sequence). The CDR3 DNA reads as TGTGCCAGCAGCTCGACAGGGGACACCGGGGAGCTGTTTTTT. This codes for CASSSTGDTGELFF.

Only one count was recorded for this clone. V usage is TRBV7-2 and J usage is TRBJ2-7, with a weak D call TRBD1 (6 bases). CDR3 size: 13 residues. CDR1 SGHTA and CDR2 FQGNSA come from the germline V gene. The V and J ends lost 1 base and 5 bases respectively, with 9 bases between them. As DNA, the CDR3 is TGTGCCAGCAGCTTAGTCGCAGGGGACGAGCAGTACTTC. Encoded protein: CASSLVAGDEQYF.